What follows is one T cell receptor beta chain and its context. These data come from a study of CD4+ T cells in melanoma. TCRdb's copy holds only in-frame clones and misses some; the assay was immunoSEQ multiplex PCR. This table has about 140,000 clones, 85% to 95% appearing once. The J segment lost 4 bases and the V segment lost 8 bases, leaving 16 bases of the junction unmatched. Germline V gene sequence: CDR1 SGHVS, CDR2 FQNEAQ. The CDR3 has 17 amino acids. The genes are TRBV7-8 and TRBJ2-3; TRBD2 matches 9 bases. This clonotype was sampled from a human donor with melanoma. The CDR3 is CASGRRRAGGNSDTQYF. In DNA, the CDR3 is TGTGCCAGCGGCAGGCGCAGGGCGGGGGGGAATTCAGATACGCAGTATTTT.